This entry lists 29 T cell receptor beta chains sequenced from one sample in a study of identical twins. TCRdb recomputed calls from the 5' RACE reads with MiXCR, one row per CDR3 protein. The profile shows about 470,000 distinct CDR3 sequences, approximately 25% of them singletons. The data also belong to a second study, concerning T cells expressing NK-cell markers.

The sequenced sample consisted of CD4+ T cells sorted from blood. Receptors were obtained from a woman younger than 35 in good health.

The chain combines TRBV5-1 with TRBJ2-3, with a possible D match to TRBD2 (5 bases). The germline V and J ends were trimmed by 1 base and 0 bases, with 15 bases remaining between them. The CDR3 is 17 residues long. CDR1 is SGHRS, CDR2 YFSETQ, per germline. This CDR3 reads CASSLTLSGSSTDTQYF. CDR3 coding DNA: TGCGCCAGCAGCTTGACATTAAGCGGATCTAGCACAGATACGCAGTATTTT.

This clonotype has ten or more counts. V usage is TRBV12-3 or TRBV12-4 and J usage is TRBJ1-1, with D perhaps TRBD1 (6 bases). With 3 bases removed from V and 6 bases from J, the gap between germline ends came to 23 bases. This CDR3 region has 17 residues. For the CDR3, the DNA is TGTGCCAGCAGTTTTGAGGGGGGCAGATCCCCGTGGGCTGAAGCTTTCTTT. This translates into CASSFEGGRSPWAEAFF.

A single count supports this clonotype. The chain carries TRBV7-2 and TRBJ2-7; D is uncertain. Trimming shortened V by 4 bases and J by 3 bases, and 16 bases separated the two germline ends. CDR1 SGHTA and CDR2 FQGNSA come from the germline V gene. This CDR3 has 15 amino acids. As DNA, the CDR3 is TGTGCCAGCAGCTCCGGTTCCGGTGGCATCTACGAGCAGTACTTC. It is translated as CASSSGSGGIYEQYF.

This clonotype was recorded a few times. The chain recombines TRBV29-1 with TRBJ2-6; no firm D call. The CDR3 is 12 amino acids. Germline CDR1 reads SQVTM; CDR2 reads ANQGSEA. CDR3 loop: CSIISGANVLTF. The CDR3 DNA reads as TGCAGTATAATCTCTGGGGCCAACGTCCTGACTTTC.

The CDR3 DNA follows: TGTGCCAGCAGTCGAGGGAAAGGATTGAACACTGAAGCTTTCTTT. Encoded protein: CASSRGKGLNTEAFF. J is TRBJ1-1 and V is TRBV12-3 or TRBV12-4, with D uncertain. Trimming took 5 bases from V and 0 from J, leaving 13 bases between them. This CDR3 region has 15 residues.

This chain joins TRBV6-1 and TRBJ2-3; D may correspond to TRBD1 or TRBD2 (5 bases each). Germline V gene data show CDR1 as MNHNS and CDR2 as SASEGT. This CDR3 region has 17 residues. Trimming cost V 6 bases and J 6 bases, with 25 bases left between them. The CDR3 DNA reads TGTGCCAGCAGCCCAAGACCGGGACGGATTGTGACGGATACGCAGTATTTT. This translates into CASSPRPGRIVTDTQYF.

J is TRBJ2-7 and V is TRBV12-3 or TRBV12-4; D ambiguous. This CDR3 is built from 14 residues. The V end was cut by 5 bases, the J end by 6 bases, with 17 bases between. This chain's CDR3 is CASSPMTFPPEQYF. DNA for the CDR3: TGTGCCAGCAGTCCCATGACGTTCCCCCCCGAGCAGTACTTC.

The table lists this clonotype with a few counts. The V call is TRBV10-3, the J call TRBJ2-7; 7 nucleotides match TRBD1. Trimming took 2 bases from V and 7 from J; bases not matched to a gene: 5. CDR1 ENHRY and CDR2 SYGVKD come from the germline V gene. The CDR3 has 13 residues. The CDR3 protein is CAISETGVGEQYF. Written as DNA, the CDR3 is TGTGCCATCAGTGAGACAGGGGTAGGGGAGCAGTACTTC.

The rearrangement links TRBV4-1 to TRBJ1-5; D ambiguous. The germline V gene encodes CDR1 MGHRA and CDR2 YSYEKL. Trimming removed 4 bases at V and 0 bases at J, with 10 bases between. There are 15 residues in the CDR3. The CDR3 sequence is CASSLAVHSNQPQHF. The CDR3 DNA reads TGCGCCAGCAGCCTGGCGGTGCATAGCAATCAGCCCCAGCATTTT.

This clonotype was picked up many times. The chain combines TRBV6-1 with TRBJ1-3, with D possibly being TRBD1 (5 bases). The CDR3 totals 13 residues. Trimming shortened V by 6 bases and J by 7 bases, and 13 bases separated the two germline ends. Germline CDR1 MNHNS, CDR2 SASEGT. CDR3 region: CASSSSGDNTIYF. For the CDR3, the DNA is TGTGCCAGCAGCTCGTCGGGGGACAACACCATATATTTT.

This clonotype was recorded many times. The gene calls are TRBV12-3 or TRBV12-4 and TRBJ2-3; 13 bases line up with TRBD2. The CDR3 spans 12 residues. J was trimmed by 15 bases and V by 4 bases; bases with no gene match: 4. The CDR3, as DNA: TGTGCCAGCAGTTCACTAGCGGGGGGGCACTATTTT. The encoded protein is CASSSLAGGHYF.

This clonotype turned up a few times. The chain joins TRBV9 to TRBJ2-5; 8 bases match TRBD1. The ends lost 2 bases at V and 5 bases at J; junction bases unmatched: 8. Germline CDR1 is SGDLS and CDR2 is YYNGEE. CDR3 size: 15 residues. The CDR3 sequence: CASSVHQGALETQYF. CDR3 sequence (DNA): TGTGCCAGCAGCGTTCATCAGGGGGCTCTGGAGACCCAGTACTTC.

This clonotype turned up a few times. This chain uses TRBV12-3 or TRBV12-4 with TRBJ2-2; tentative D call: TRBD2 (6 bases). The CDR3 totals 16 residues. Deletions cut 0 bases from V and 4 bases from J, with 12 bases between. CDR3 residues: CASSLALRGGTGELFF. The CDR3 coding sequence is TGTGCCAGCAGTTTAGCGCTACGGGGAGGCACCGGGGAGCTGTTTTTT.

The chain joins TRBV5-6 to TRBJ2-3; D perhaps matches TRBD2 (7 bases). This CDR3 has 14 amino acids. With 4 bases removed from V and 5 bases from J, the gap between germline ends came to 14 bases. Germline CDR1 and CDR2: SGHDT and YYEEEE. CDR3 sequence (DNA): TGTGCCAGCAGCCGCCGAGGGGGGGGAGATACGCAGTATTTT. Its translation: CASSRRGGGDTQYF.

CDR3 protein: CSARTSGRRETQYF. CDR3 coding DNA: TGCAGTGCTAGGACTAGCGGGAGGAGGGAGACCCAGTACTTC. The rearrangement links TRBV20-1 to TRBJ2-5; 13 positions agree with TRBD2. The CDR3 has 14 amino acids. Unmatched junction bases numbered 3, after V lost 3 bases and J lost 5 bases. The germline V gene has CDR1 DFQATT and CDR2 SNEGSKA (reference sequence).

The chain carries TRBV5-4 and TRBJ1-5; a weak D match, TRBD1 (6 bases). CDR3 size: 17 residues. CDR1 is SGHNT and CDR2 is YYREEE in the germline V gene (reference sequence). Trimming took off 0 bases at V and 0 bases at J, with 13 bases between the two ends. In DNA, the CDR3 is TGTGCCAGCAGCTTGGATGGGACATTACCTAGCAATCAGCCCCAGCATTTT. Translating gives CASSLDGTLPSNQPQHF.

This rearrangement joins TRBV9 to TRBJ2-3; D remains ambiguous. This CDR3 is built from 14 residues. Trimming cost V 0 bases and J 4 bases, with 9 bases left between them. Germline loops: CDR1 SGDLS, CDR2 YYNGEE. The CDR3: CASSVASWADTQYF. As DNA, the CDR3 is TGTGCCAGCAGCGTAGCTAGTTGGGCAGATACGCAGTATTTT. The whole variable domain, remainder taken from reference TRBV9 and TRBJ2-3, is DSGVTQTPKHLITATGQRVTLRCSPRSGDLSVYWYQQSLDQGLQFLIQYYNGEERAKGNILERFSAQQFPDLHSELNLSSLELGDSALYFCASSVASWADTQYFGPGTRLTVL.

This clonotype turned up a few times. The chain is built from TRBV6-2 or TRBV6-3 and TRBJ1-1, with 11 bases that match TRBD1. This CDR3 is built from 15 residues. CDR1 MNHEY and CDR2 SVGEGT come from the germline V gene. J lost 7 bases, V lost 4 bases, and 8 bases had no gene match. The CDR3 coding sequence is TGTGCCAGCAGTTCCGCCGGCGGGACAGGGGGTGAAGCTTTCTTT. This gives the protein CASSSAGGTGGEAFF.

This rearrangement joins TRBV5-4 to TRBJ2-3, with D possibly TRBD1 on 7 matching bases. CDR1 is SGHNT and CDR2 is YYREEE in the germline V gene (reference sequence). The CDR3 consists of 16 residues. V gave up 2 bases and J gave up 2 bases, with 15 bases separating them. Here the CDR3 DNA reads TGTGCCAGCAGCTTTTTGGGCAGGGGGGACACAGATACGCAGTATTTT. This codes for CASSFLGRGDTDTQYF.

This clonotype came up a few times. The gene calls are TRBV7-2 and TRBJ2-1; 10 positions match TRBD1. The CDR3 spans 15 residues. The V and J ends lost 4 bases and 8 bases, in that order; junction bases with no gene match: 8. CDR1 SGHTA and CDR2 FQGNSA come from the germline V gene. As DNA, the CDR3 is TGTGCCAGCAGCTCCTCCGGACAGGGGGTCCATGAGCAGTTCTTC. As protein: CASSSSGQGVHEQFF.

The chain carries TRBV7-9 and TRBJ2-7; 8 bases are shared with TRBD2. Trimming at V came to 7 bases and at J to 1 base, leaving 6 bases not matched to a gene. Germline CDR1 reads SEHNR; CDR2 reads FQNEAQ (reference sequence). This CDR3 has 14 amino acids. CDR3 loop: CASTPRGGSYEQYF. Written as DNA, the CDR3 is TGTGCCAGCACCCCCCGGGGGGGATCCTACGAGCAGTACTTC.

This clonotype showed up just once. The chain couples TRBV29-1 to TRBJ2-3; D gene unclear. Germline V gene sequence: CDR1 SQVTM, CDR2 ANQGSEA. The V end was cut by 4 bases, the J end by 5 bases, with 10 bases between. This CDR3 has 12 amino acids. CDR3 in DNA: TGCAGCGTTGTTTATTTTGAAGATACGCAGTATTTT. This gives the protein CSVVYFEDTQYF.

This clonotype was counted only a few times. The chain couples TRBV7-2 to TRBJ1-1; 8 bases are shared with TRBD1. Trimming at V came to 4 bases and at J to 7 bases, leaving 2 bases not matched to a gene. The CDR3 is made up of 12 amino acids. From germline, CDR1 is SGHTA and CDR2 FQGNSA. The CDR3 sequence: CASSWDRLEAFF. CDR3 DNA sequence: TGTGCCAGCAGCTGGGACAGGCTTGAAGCTTTCTTT.

This clonotype was seen a handful of times. The gene calls are TRBV20-1 and TRBJ2-7, with 11 positions matching TRBD2. This CDR3 has 14 amino acids. Germline V CDR1 and CDR2: DFQATT, SNEGSKA (reference sequence). V gave up 2 bases and J gave up 4 bases; unmatched junction bases: 4. As DNA, the CDR3 is TGCAGTGCTAGAATTAGCGGGGGGGCGTACGAGCAGTACTTC. This gives the protein CSARISGGAYEQYF.

This clonotype has a handful of counts. This chain links TRBV7-2 with TRBJ2-5; TRBD1 matches at 8 bases. Per the germline V gene, CDR1 is SGHTA and CDR2 is FQGNSA. This CDR3 has 15 amino acids. Trimming took 1 base from V and 10 from J; bases not matched to a gene: 11. The CDR3 DNA sequence: TGTGCCAGCAGCTTAGGGGCCCAGGGGGCACTAGTCCAGTACTTC. Its protein is CASSLGAQGALVQYF.

The chain has TRBV3-1 and TRBJ2-6, with a tentative D call TRBD1 (6 bases). This CDR3 is built from 18 residues. V was pared by 4 bases and J by 0 bases, with 16 bases between. Germline V gives CDR1 LGHDT, CDR2 YNNKEL (reference sequence). Here the CDR3 reads CASSPWGLTLSGANVLTF. CDR3 sequence (DNA): TGTGCCAGCAGCCCCTGGGGGCTTACCCTCTCTGGGGCCAACGTCCTGACTTTC.

This clonotype was detected ten times or more. The gene calls are TRBV5-1 and TRBJ2-2, with D tentatively TRBD1 (7 bases). V was clipped by 4 bases and J by 5 bases, with 18 bases between them. The CDR3 is 16 amino acids. CDR1 is SGHRS, CDR2 YFSETQ, per germline. CDR3 residues: CASSSSEGAGTGELFF. The CDR3 region has the DNA TGCGCCAGCAGCAGTTCGGAGGGGGCAGGAACCGGGGAGCTGTTTTTT.

This clonotype appeared a few times. The CDR3 loop is CASSGGATYEQYF. The CDR3 DNA reads as TGTGCCAGCAGCGGAGGGGCTACCTACGAGCAGTACTTC. The rearrangement links TRBV12-3 or TRBV12-4 to TRBJ2-7; D might be TRBD2 (6 bases). V lost 6 bases to trimming and J lost 2 bases, with 11 bases between them. The CDR3 runs to 13 residues.

The chain carries TRBV29-1 and TRBJ2-5, with 7 bases aligning to TRBD2. Per germline, CDR1 SQVTM and CDR2 ANQGSEA. Unmatched junction bases numbered 2, after V lost 3 bases and J lost 1 base. The CDR3 length is 13 residues. The CDR3 loop reads CSVDVAGQETQYF. CDR3 sequence (DNA): TGCAGCGTTGACGTAGCGGGCCAAGAGACCCAGTACTTC.